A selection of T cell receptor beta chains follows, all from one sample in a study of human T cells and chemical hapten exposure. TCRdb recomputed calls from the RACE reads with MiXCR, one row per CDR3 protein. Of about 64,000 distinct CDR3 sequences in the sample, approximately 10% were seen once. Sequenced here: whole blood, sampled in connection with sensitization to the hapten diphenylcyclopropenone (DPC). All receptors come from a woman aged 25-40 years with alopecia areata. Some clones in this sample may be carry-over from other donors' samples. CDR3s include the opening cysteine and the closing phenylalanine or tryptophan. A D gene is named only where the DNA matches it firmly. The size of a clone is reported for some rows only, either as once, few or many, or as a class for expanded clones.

CDR3aa: CASTGGAGPYEQYF
CDR3nt: TGTGCCAGCACCGGAGGGGCAGGACCCTACGAGCAGTACTTC
j_gene: TRBJ2-7
abundance: NA
v_gene: TRBV7-8
d_gene: NA

CDR3aa: CSASLGGRSYEQYF
CDR3nt: TGCAGTGCTAGCCTCGGGGGCAGGTCCTACGAGCAGTACTTC
j_gene: TRBJ2-7
abundance: NA
v_gene: TRBV20-1
d_gene: NA

CDR3aa: CASTGQGMSNEQFF
CDR3nt: TGTGCCAGTACGGGACAGGGCATGTCCAATGAGCAGTTCTTC
j_gene: TRBJ2-1
abundance: many
v_gene: TRBV6-1
d_gene: TRBD1

CDR3aa: CASTHRQGVIQETQYF
CDR3nt: TGTGCCAGCACCCATCGGCAGGGCGTTATCCAAGAGACCCAGTACTTC
j_gene: TRBJ2-5
abundance: few
v_gene: TRBV7-9
d_gene: NA

CDR3aa: CSARDYSGFWTDTQYF
CDR3nt: TGCAGTGCTAGGGACTATAGCGGTTTCTGGACAGATACGCAGTATTTT
j_gene: TRBJ2-3
abundance: few
v_gene: TRBV20-1
d_gene: NA

CDR3aa: CASSLTTGPSPSPLHF
CDR3nt: TGTGCCAGCAGCTTAACCACTGGGCCGTCACCTTCACCCCTCCACTTT
j_gene: TRBJ1-6
abundance: NA
v_gene: TRBV7-2
d_gene: NA

CDR3aa: CASSQVDRDTEAFF
CDR3nt: TGCGCCAGCAGCCAAGTCGACAGGGACACTGAAGCTTTCTTT
j_gene: TRBJ1-1
abundance: few
v_gene: TRBV4-3
d_gene: TRBD1

CDR3aa: CASSPPGVNEQFF
CDR3nt: TGTGCCAGCTCACCACCGGGGGTCAATGAGCAGTTCTTC
j_gene: TRBJ2-1
abundance: many
v_gene: TRBV18
d_gene: NA

CDR3aa: CASSFVSQGPQHF
CDR3nt: TGCGCCAGCAGCTTCGTATCCCAAGGGCCCCAGCATTTT
j_gene: TRBJ1-5
abundance: once
v_gene: TRBV5-1
d_gene: NA

CDR3aa: CAWGQTNEKLFF
CDR3nt: TGTGCCTGGGGACAGACGAATGAAAAACTGTTTTTT
j_gene: TRBJ1-4
abundance: few
v_gene: TRBV30
d_gene: NA

CDR3aa: CASSQGLMETQYF
CDR3nt: TGTGCCAGCAGCCAAGGACTCATGGAGACCCAGTACTTC
j_gene: TRBJ2-5
abundance: NA
v_gene: TRBV3-1
d_gene: NA

CDR3aa: CSARASVDEQYF
CDR3nt: TGCAGTGCTAGAGCTTCGGTCGACGAGCAGTACTTC
j_gene: TRBJ2-7
abundance: many
v_gene: TRBV20-1
d_gene: NA

CDR3aa: CASRPENPPGIQYF
CDR3nt: TGTGCCAGCAGGCCCGAGAATCCCCCGGGCATTCAGTACTTC
j_gene: TRBJ2-4
abundance: NA
v_gene: TRBV4-2
d_gene: NA

CDR3aa: CASSPPWGGTSGSTDTQYF
CDR3nt: TGTGCCAGCAGCCCACCATGGGGCGGGACTAGCGGGTCCACAGATACGCAGTATTTT
j_gene: TRBJ2-3
abundance: many
v_gene: TRBV3-1
d_gene: TRBD2

CDR3aa: CASSGVGFTEAFF
CDR3nt: TGTGCCAGCAGTGGGGTGGGGTTCACTGAAGCTTTCTTT
j_gene: TRBJ1-1
abundance: NA
v_gene: TRBV25-1
d_gene: NA

CDR3aa: CASTWAGGNQPQHF
CDR3nt: TGTGCCAGCACGTGGGCAGGAGGCAATCAGCCCCAGCATTTT
j_gene: TRBJ1-5
abundance: NA
v_gene: TRBV6-2/TRBV6-3
d_gene: NA

CDR3aa: CASSQDPGLAGAYNEQFF
CDR3nt: TGTGCCAGCAGCCAAGATCCGGGACTAGCGGGAGCCTACAATGAGCAGTTCTTC
j_gene: TRBJ2-1
abundance: many
v_gene: TRBV4-2
d_gene: TRBD2

CDR3aa: CASSKIGGRQETQYF
CDR3nt: TGTGCCAGCAGTAAGATAGGGGGGCGCCAAGAGACCCAGTACTTC
j_gene: TRBJ2-5
abundance: NA
v_gene: TRBV28
d_gene: NA

CDR3aa: CASGFSLSTEAFF
CDR3nt: TGTGCCAGCGGGTTCTCATTGTCCACTGAAGCTTTCTTT
j_gene: TRBJ1-1
abundance: many
v_gene: TRBV28
d_gene: NA

CDR3aa: CASGQGPGPDTQYF
CDR3nt: TGTGCTAGTGGTCAGGGACCAGGCCCAGATACGCAGTATTTT
j_gene: TRBJ2-3
abundance: NA
v_gene: TRBV12-5
d_gene: NA

CDR3aa: CASSYSTGFAGERNEQFF
CDR3nt: TGTGCCAGCAGTTACTCGACGGGTTTTGCGGGCGAGAGGAATGAGCAGTTCTTC
j_gene: TRBJ2-1
abundance: few
v_gene: TRBV6-6
d_gene: NA

CDR3aa: CASSSAGTGNYEQYF
CDR3nt: TGTGCCAGCAGCTCCGCCGGGACAGGGAACTACGAGCAGTACTTC
j_gene: TRBJ2-7
abundance: NA
v_gene: TRBV5-6
d_gene: TRBD1

CDR3aa: CASSLGRLAEDTQYF
CDR3nt: TGTGCCAGCAGCTTAGGGAGACTAGCGGAAGATACGCAGTATTTT
j_gene: TRBJ2-3
abundance: few
v_gene: TRBV7-2
d_gene: TRBD2

CDR3aa: CASSPDRALGEQYF
CDR3nt: TGTGCCAGCAGCCCCGACAGGGCCTTGGGGGAGCAGTACTTC
j_gene: TRBJ2-7
abundance: NA
v_gene: TRBV7-2
d_gene: TRBD1

CDR3aa: CASSEALPGASHQPQHF
CDR3nt: TGTGCCAGCAGTGAAGCGCTTCCGGGGGCGAGCCATCAGCCCCAGCATTTT
j_gene: TRBJ1-5
abundance: few
v_gene: TRBV6-1
d_gene: NA

CDR3aa: CASSLTAGKTQYF
CDR3nt: TGTGCCAGCAGCTTAACTGCCGGGAAGACCCAGTACTTC
j_gene: TRBJ2-5
abundance: NA
v_gene: TRBV7-2
d_gene: NA

CDR3aa: CASSLRVGGAYEQYF
CDR3nt: TGTGCCAGCAGTTTACGAGTAGGGGGAGCCTACGAGCAGTACTTC
j_gene: TRBJ2-7
abundance: many
v_gene: TRBV28
d_gene: NA

CDR3aa: CSVARGQEKLFF
CDR3nt: TGCAGCGTTGCCAGGGGGCAGGAAAAACTGTTTTTT
j_gene: TRBJ1-4
abundance: NA
v_gene: TRBV29-1
d_gene: TRBD1

CDR3aa: CASSQGLYNSPLHF
CDR3nt: TGTGCCAGCAGCCAAGGACTGTATAATTCACCCCTCCACTTT
j_gene: TRBJ1-6
abundance: few
v_gene: TRBV14
d_gene: NA

CDR3aa: CASSGAVTRTTGTNSYNEQFF
CDR3nt: TGTGCCAGCAGCGGGGCCGTGACCAGGACCACCGGGACTAACTCCTACAATGAGCAGTTCTTC
j_gene: TRBJ2-1
abundance: few
v_gene: TRBV12-3/TRBV12-4
d_gene: TRBD2

CDR3aa: CASSYSPLQGNTEAFF
CDR3nt: TGTGCCAGCAGTTACAGCCCCTTACAGGGGAACACTGAAGCTTTCTTT
j_gene: TRBJ1-1
abundance: NA
v_gene: TRBV6-5
d_gene: NA

CDR3aa: CASSITPTGVYLSNQPQHF
CDR3nt: TGTGCCAGTAGTATAACCCCCACAGGGGTATACCTTAGCAATCAGCCCCAGCATTTT
j_gene: TRBJ1-5
abundance: few
v_gene: TRBV19
d_gene: TRBD1

CDR3aa: CSARLSPTDTQYF
CDR3nt: TGCAGTGCTAGACTTTCTCCCACAGATACGCAGTATTTT
j_gene: TRBJ2-3
abundance: NA
v_gene: TRBV20-1
d_gene: NA

CDR3aa: CASSGGADNEQFF
CDR3nt: TGTGCCAGCAGTGGGGGGGCCGACAATGAGCAGTTCTTC
j_gene: TRBJ2-1
abundance: many
v_gene: TRBV6-2/TRBV6-3
d_gene: NA

CDR3aa: CASSDLDQPQHF
CDR3nt: TGTGCCAGCAGTGACTTGGACCAGCCCCAGCATTTT
j_gene: TRBJ1-5
abundance: NA
v_gene: TRBV6-1
d_gene: NA

CDR3aa: CASSYFGPNYNEQFF
CDR3nt: TGTGCCAGCAGTTATTTCGGACCAAACTACAATGAGCAGTTCTTC
j_gene: TRBJ2-1
abundance: many
v_gene: TRBV6-2/TRBV6-3
d_gene: NA

CDR3aa: CASSLPGQGATGELFF
CDR3nt: TGCGCCAGCAGCCTACCGGGACAGGGGGCCACCGGGGAGCTGTTTTTT
j_gene: TRBJ2-2
abundance: NA
v_gene: TRBV5-1
d_gene: TRBD1

CDR3aa: CASSALGSEQFF
CDR3nt: TGTGCCAGCAGTGCTTTGGGGAGCGAGCAGTTCTTC
j_gene: TRBJ2-1
abundance: NA
v_gene: TRBV2
d_gene: NA

CDR3aa: CASSRRTEQRIGQGGEQYF
CDR3nt: TGTGCCAGCAGCCGCAGAACCGAGCAGAGGATCGGTCAAGGTGGCGAGCAGTACTTC
j_gene: TRBJ2-7
abundance: NA
v_gene: TRBV7-2
d_gene: NA

CDR3aa: CASVGSGTTEAFF
CDR3nt: TGTGCCAGCGTGGGATCGGGGACTACTGAAGCTTTCTTT
j_gene: TRBJ1-1
abundance: many
v_gene: TRBV7-9
d_gene: NA

CDR3aa: CASSPLDGELTEAFF
CDR3nt: TGTGCCAGCTCACCGCTAGATGGGGAGCTCACTGAAGCTTTCTTT
j_gene: TRBJ1-1
abundance: NA
v_gene: TRBV18
d_gene: NA

CDR3aa: CASSYQTGTGNTGELFF
CDR3nt: TGTGCCAGCAGTTACCAAACCGGGACAGGGAACACCGGGGAGCTGTTTTTT
j_gene: TRBJ2-2
abundance: NA
v_gene: TRBV6-5
d_gene: TRBD1

CDR3aa: CASSYSNNQPQHF
CDR3nt: TGTGCCAGCAGTTACTCGAACAATCAGCCCCAGCATTTT
j_gene: TRBJ1-5
abundance: few
v_gene: TRBV6-2/TRBV6-3
d_gene: NA

CDR3aa: CASSTGGLGYNEQFF
CDR3nt: TGCGCCAGCAGTACAGGGGGCTTGGGCTACAATGAGCAGTTCTTC
j_gene: TRBJ2-1
abundance: NA
v_gene: TRBV5-1
d_gene: TRBD1

CDR3aa: CASSLVYRGYAGELFF
CDR3nt: TGTGCCAGCAGCTTAGTGTATCGGGGATACGCCGGGGAGCTGTTTTTT
j_gene: TRBJ2-2
abundance: NA
v_gene: TRBV7-2
d_gene: NA

CDR3aa: CASSQVRGPQHF
CDR3nt: TGTGCCAGCAGCCAAGTCCGGGGGCCCCAGCATTTT
j_gene: TRBJ1-5
abundance: few
v_gene: TRBV3-1
d_gene: NA

CDR3aa: CASSHRAMNTEAFF
CDR3nt: TGTGCCAGCAGCCACAGGGCCATGAACACTGAAGCTTTCTTT
j_gene: TRBJ1-1
abundance: many
v_gene: TRBV5-5
d_gene: NA

CDR3aa: CASSVGTGSFYSNTIYF
CDR3nt: NA
j_gene: TRBJ1-3
abundance: few
v_gene: TRBV21-1
d_gene: NA

CDR3aa: CASSPLATKNNYGYTF
CDR3nt: TGTGCCAGCAGCCCGCTGGCGACAAAAAATAACTATGGCTACACCTTC
j_gene: TRBJ1-2
abundance: few
v_gene: TRBV7-6
d_gene: NA

CDR3aa: CASSLLAGGSRAPEQYF
CDR3nt: TGTGCCAGCAGTTTGCTAGCGGGAGGTTCTAGGGCCCCCGAGCAGTACTTC
j_gene: TRBJ2-7
abundance: few
v_gene: TRBV12-3/TRBV12-4
d_gene: TRBD2